This T cell receptor beta chain was retrieved from a study of blood T cells in healthy people across ages. Across the study: Researchers report that template switching captured about one barcoded beta molecule per two T cells. Study-wide findings and caveats: Correlation between TCR beta diversity and naive T cell percentage was strong. Per million T cells, TCR beta diversity dropped about linearly as age rose.

A word on this clonotype: Its specificity is not known.

The germline V gene has CDR1 SGHRS and CDR2 YFSETQ. Deletions cut 2 bases from V and 5 bases from J, with 14 bases between. This CDR3 contains 14 residues. For the second PCR, which ran for about 6 to 11 cycles, a sample-barcoded 5' primer and a J-beta primer mix were used. TCRdb called the 5' RACE reads again in MiXCR, with one record for every CDR3 protein. The sample consists of roughly 800,000 distinct CDR3 sequences, roughly 64% of them appearing once. The sample taken for sequencing was blood. The rearrangement joins TRBV5-1 to TRBJ2-7; possibly TRBD2 for D (5 bases). This TCR came from a man between 25 and 39 years old in good health. CDR3 DNA sequence: TGCGCCAGCAGCTTCCGGGATACAAGGGACGAGCAGTACTTC. It translates to CASSFRDTRDEQYF.